One T cell receptor beta chain is described in this entry. Extracted RNA was reverse transcribed into cDNA, the sequencing template. Sequenced by immunoSEQ multiplex PCR; TCRdb stores in-frame clones only, minus some. The sample lists 42,000 or so clones; roughly 89% were seen once. Regarding treatment: oral pan-JAK inhibitor, 5-10 mg twice daily. The CDR3 totals 15 residues. The germline CDR1 and CDR2 sequences are SQVTM and ANQGSEA. The trim removed 4 bases at V and 3 bases at J, leaving 11 bases unmatched. This sample is part of a study of CD8+ T cells in alopecia areata. The sample in question was CD8+ T cells sorted from blood, obtained at week 24, from a patient treated with tofacitinib. The chain links TRBV29-1 to TRBJ2-7; 8 positions agree with TRBD1. The sequence was collected from a human donor with alopecia areata. In DNA form, the CDR3 reads TGCAGCGTTGTTCGACAGGGGACAGAAATCTACGAGCAGTACTTC. Translation gives CSVVRQGTEIYEQYF.